A selection of T cell receptor beta chains follows, all from one sample in a study of cytomegalovirus exposure and HLA in healthy donors. Assay used: immunoSEQ multiplex PCR; TCRdb lists only in-frame clones, some missing. The table records 150,000 to 200,000 clones, around 83% of them present only once. Sequenced sample: PBMCs. Receptors were obtained from a man aged 18 to 29 in good health and CMV-seropositive. Each CDR3 is given with its conserved first and last residue. The order of the fields is J gene, clone size, V gene, D gene, CDR3 protein, CDR3 DNA. The D gene is left open where the match is weak. Not every row has a clone size; where given, it reads once, few, many or a size class.

TRBJ1-1	.	TRBV18	.	CASSPLSGGDTEAFF	TGTGCCAGCTCACCCCTATCTGGGGGGGATACTGAAGCTTTCTTT
TRBJ2-1	.	TRBV29-1	TRBD2	CSVGTSGVFNEQFF	TGCAGCGTGGGAACTAGCGGTGTTTTCAATGAGCAGTTCTTC
TRBJ2-2	.	TRBV19	TRBD1	CASTRQGWTGELFF	TGTGCCAGTACCAGACAGGGTTGGACCGGGGAGCTGTTTTTT
TRBJ2-6	.	TRBV4-1	.	CASSQVDRTYSGANVLTF	TGCGCCAGCAGCCAAGTAGACAGGACCTACTCTGGGGCCAACGTCCTGACTTTC
TRBJ1-2	once	TRBV10-3	TRBD1	CAISPGQGDGYTF	TGTGCTATCAGCCCAGGACAGGGGGATGGCTACACCTTC
TRBJ2-7	.	TRBV5-5	.	CASSLERQPYEQYF	TGTGCCAGCAGCTTGGAGCGCCAGCCCTACGAGCAGTACTTC
TRBJ2-2	once	TRBV5-1	TRBD2	CASSLAVLAGTGELFF	TGCGCCAGCAGCTTGGCCGTGTTAGCGGGGACCGGGGAGCTGTTTTTT
TRBJ2-1	.	TRBV27	.	CASGPLVRSYNEQFF	TGTGCCAGCGGGCCTTTGGTTCGCTCCTACAATGAGCAGTTCTTC
TRBJ1-6	.	TRBV2	.	CASREDSDNSPLHF	TGTGCCAGCAGAGAGGACAGCGATAATTCACCCCTCCACTTT
TRBJ2-3	.	TRBV5-6	.	CASSFSVSTDTQYF	TGTGCCAGCAGCTTCTCGGTTAGCACAGATACGCAGTATTTT
TRBJ1-6	.	TRBV7-9	.	CASSLTGMNSPLHF	TGTGCCAGCAGCTTAACAGGGATGAATTCACCCCTCCACTTT
TRBJ1-4	once	TRBV5-4	.	CASSWGDEKLFF	TGTGCCAGCAGCTGGGGGGATGAAAAACTGTTTTTT
TRBJ2-6	once	TRBV4-2	TRBD1	CASSQDDRASGANGLTF	TGTGCCAGCAGCCAAGATGACAGGGCCTCTGGGGCCAACGGCCTGACTTTC
TRBJ1-5	.	TRBV29-1	.	CSVAFGAGQPQHF	TGCAGCGTTGCTTTTGGGGCAGGGCAGCCCCAGCATTTT
TRBJ2-7	.	TRBV9	TRBD1	CASSAGTDTYEQYF	TGTGCCAGCAGCGCCGGGACAGATACCTACGAGCAGTACTTC
TRBJ2-4	.	TRBV10-1	TRBD2	CASSEGKGLAGGSDIQYF	TGCGCCAGCAGTGAAGGCAAGGGACTAGCGGGGGGGAGTGACATTCAGTACTTC
TRBJ2-3	.	TRBV11-3	TRBD2	CASSRTSGGFTDTQYF	TGTGCCAGCAGCCGTACTAGCGGGGGGTTCACAGATACGCAGTATTTT
TRBJ1-3	.	TRBV30	.	CAWGRDSKRGNTIYF	TGTGCCTGGGGCCGGGACTCCAAGCGTGGAAACACCATATATTTT
TRBJ2-7	.	TRBV7-2	TRBD1	CASSWTDRGYEQYF	TGTGCCAGCAGTTGGACGGACAGGGGGTACGAGCAGTACTTC
TRBJ1-1	.	TRBV7-2	TRBD1	CASSLGAGGTEAFF	TGTGCCAGCAGCTTAGGGGCAGGGGGCACTGAAGCTTTCTTT
TRBJ2-5	once	TRBV7-2	.	CASSLYRDQYF	TGTGCCAGCAGCCTTTACCGAGACCAGTACTTC
TRBJ2-7	.	TRBV11-2	.	CASSSRGSSYEQYF	TGTGCCAGCAGTTCCCGGGGATCTTCCTACGAGCAGTACTTC
TRBJ2-3	.	TRBV5-1	.	CASSLVGGGGDTQYF	TGCGCCAGCAGCTTGGTTGGCGGGGGCGGGGATACGCAGTATTTT
TRBJ1-6	.	TRBV7-9	.	CASADQGNSPLHF	TGTGCCAGCGCTGACCAGGGGAATTCACCCCTCCACTTT
TRBJ1-2	few	TRBV9	TRBD1	CASSDSTGSYGYTF	TGTGCCAGCAGCGACTCGACAGGGAGCTATGGCTACACCTTC
TRBJ1-6	.	TRBV7-6	.	CASSLLEANSPLHF	TGTGCCAGCAGCTTACTAGAAGCGAATTCACCCCTCCACTTT
TRBJ1-1	.	TRBV27	TRBD1	CASSSWDREAFF	TGTGCCAGCAGTTCTTGGGACAGGGAAGCTTTCTTT
TRBJ2-6	.	TRBV6-5	TRBD1	CASGTGLSGANVLTF	TGTGCCAGCGGGACAGGATTATCTGGGGCCAACGTCCTGACTTTC
TRBJ1-4	.	TRBV29-1	TRBD1	CSAYTGGSSEKLFF	TGCAGCGCTTACACAGGGGGCAGTTCTGAAAAACTGTTTTTT
TRBJ2-1	.	TRBV6-4	.	CASSETFSLGSDEQFF	TGTGCCAGCAGTGAAACTTTCAGCCTCGGGTCTGATGAGCAGTTCTTC
TRBJ1-4	.	TRBV4-2	.	CASSQYGATNEKLFF	TGTGCCAGCAGCCAGTACGGTGCAACTAATGAAAAACTGTTTTTT
TRBJ2-7	.	TRBV7-2	.	CASSLVEGAYEQYF	TGTGCCAGCAGCTTAGTCGAGGGGGCCTACGAGCAGTACTTC
TRBJ2-5	.	TRBV6-1	TRBD2	CASSDPSGGGRETQYF	TGTGCCAGCAGTGATCCTAGCGGGGGGGGCCGGGAGACCCAGTACTTC
TRBJ2-7	.	TRBV6-1	.	CASSELSLEQYF	TGTGCCAGCAGTGAACTGTCCTTGGAGCAGTACTTC
TRBJ2-7	.	TRBV5-1	.	CASSAIIGSKAYEQYF	TGCGCCAGCAGCGCCATCATCGGGTCGAAAGCCTACGAGCAGTACTTC
TRBJ2-5	.	TRBV7-2	.	CASSLASRGARETQYF	TGTGCCAGCAGCTTAGCCTCCCGGGGGGCCCGGGAGACCCAGTACTTC
TRBJ2-1	.	TRBV9	.	CASSPSMNEQFF	TGTGCCAGCAGCCCCTCTATGAATGAGCAGTTCTTC
TRBJ2-7	.	TRBV12-5	TRBD1	CASGRGQGGGSEQYF	TGTGCTAGTGGTAGAGGACAGGGGGGTGGTTCCGAGCAGTACTTC
TRBJ1-3	.	TRBV10-3	.	CAIRQPSGNTIYF	TGTGCCATCCGACAGCCCTCTGGAAACACCATATATTTT
TRBJ1-2	.	TRBV2	TRBD1	CASNQGASGYTF	TGTGCCAGCAATCAGGGGGCCTCTGGCTACACCTTC
TRBJ1-5	.	TRBV28	.	CASSLITGRGDNQPQHF	TGTGCCAGCAGTTTAATTACGGGGCGCGGGGACAATCAGCCCCAGCATTTT
TRBJ2-1	.	TRBV7-9	TRBD2	CASRTSGASSYNEQFF	TGTGCCAGCAGGACTAGCGGGGCAAGCTCCTACAATGAGCAGTTCTTC
TRBJ2-1	.	TRBV6-1	.	CASSEQVWGGGQFF	TGTGCCAGCAGTGAACAGGTTTGGGGTGGAGGGCAGTTCTTC
TRBJ2-7	.	TRBV6-6	.	CASIRTVRDEQYF	TGTGCCAGCATCCGGACAGTTCGGGACGAGCAGTACTTC
TRBJ1-2	.	TRBV19	TRBD1	CASSPGQGSLYGYTF	TGTGCCAGTAGTCCGGGACAGGGCTCCCTCTATGGCTACACCTTC
TRBJ1-6	few	TRBV11-1	.	CASSFGGGENSPLHF	TGTGCCAGCAGCTTTGGGGGAGGAGAAAACTCACCCCTCCACTTT
TRBJ2-1	.	TRBV2	.	CASSVIREQFF	TGTGCCAGCAGTGTTATACGGGAGCAGTTCTTC
TRBJ2-5	.	TRBV13	TRBD2	CASSDRGDGLAASQGETQYF	TGTGCCAGCAGCGACCGGGGCGATGGACTAGCGGCCTCTCAGGGGGAGACCCAGTACTTC
TRBJ1-1	.	TRBV5-1	.	CASSLAGALVDTEAFF	TGCGCCAGCAGCTTGGCAGGGGCCTTGGTCGACACTGAAGCTTTCTTT
TRBJ1-1	few	TRBV6-1	.	CASSDVRGTEAFF	TGTGCCAGCAGTGATGTGCGGGGCACTGAAGCTTTCTTT
TRBJ2-7	.	TRBV7-3	TRBD2	CASSPNQGLAGGSLYF	TGTGCCAGCAGCCCAAACCAAGGACTAGCGGGGGGCTCGTTGTACTTC
TRBJ1-1	few	TRBV9	TRBD1	CASSVPNRGRGTEAFF	TGTGCCAGCAGCGTCCCTAACAGGGGGCGCGGAACTGAAGCTTTCTTT
TRBJ2-3	.	TRBV19	TRBD1	CASSPRQGADTQYF	TGTGCCAGTAGTCCGCGACAGGGAGCAGATACGCAGTATTTT
TRBJ1-1	.	TRBV5-1	TRBD1	CASSSGQGGEAFF	TGCGCCAGCAGCTCCGGACAGGGTGGTGAAGCTTTCTTT
TRBJ2-5	.	TRBV9	.	CASSITGQETQYF	TGTGCCAGCAGCATTACAGGTCAAGAGACCCAGTACTTC